This TCR beta chain stems from a study of blood T cell repertoires in COVID-19. Germline V gene lookup returns CDR1 SGDLS and CDR2 YYNGEE. The trim removed 4 bases at V and 10 bases at J, leaving 15 bases unmatched. The CDR3 spans 15 residues. Data came from immunoSEQ multiplex PCR; TCRdb stores just in-frame clones and leaves some out. The data contain around 150,000 clones, about 86% of them singletons. The specimen was peripheral blood. The J gene is TRBJ1-1, the V gene TRBV9, with 8 bases matching TRBD1. This sequence was found in a man aged 55 to 70 with acute or convalescent COVID-19. The CDR3, as DNA: TGTGCCAGCAGCCCCCCCGGACAGGGACGGACGAGAGCTTTCTTT. It codes for CASSPPGQGRTRAFF. Supplemented by reference TRBV9 and TRBJ1-1, the full variable domain reads DSGVTQTPKHLITATGQRVTLRCSPRSGDLSVYWYQQSLDQGLQFLIQYYNGEERAKGNILERFSAQQFPDLHSELNLSSLELGDSALYFCASSPPGQGRTRAFFGQGTRLTVV.